What follows is one T cell receptor beta chain and its context. The entry originates in a study of T cell responses to AZD1222 COVID-19 vaccine. The CDR3 has 15 residues. V was clipped by 0 bases and J by 0 bases, with 6 bases between them. The V gene's germline CDR1 is SGHNT and CDR2 YENEEA. Sequencing was performed with immunoSEQ multiplex PCR; in TCRdb, only in-frame clones are kept and a portion is missing. The sample includes fewer than 85,000 clones, roughly 91% of them seen just once. The chain joins TRBV11-3 to TRBJ2-1; D unresolved. This TCR was sampled from an adult who received the MenACWY meningococcal vaccine as a control. The source material was peripheral blood, sampled 28 days after the second dose of the MenACWY control vaccine. CDR3 in amino acids: CASSLDASSYNEQFF. The CDR3 nucleotides are TGTGCCAGCAGCTTAGACGCGAGCTCCTACAATGAGCAGTTCTTC.